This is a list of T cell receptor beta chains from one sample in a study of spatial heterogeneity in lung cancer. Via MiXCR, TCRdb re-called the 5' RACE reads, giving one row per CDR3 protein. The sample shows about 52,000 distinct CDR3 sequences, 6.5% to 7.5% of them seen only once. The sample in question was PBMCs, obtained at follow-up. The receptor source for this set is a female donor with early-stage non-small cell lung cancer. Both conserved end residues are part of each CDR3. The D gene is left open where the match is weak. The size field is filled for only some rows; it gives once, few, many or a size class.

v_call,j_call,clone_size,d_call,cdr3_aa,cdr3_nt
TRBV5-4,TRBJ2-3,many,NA,CASSRRDTQYF,TGTGCCAGCAGCCGGCGGGATACGCAGTATTTT
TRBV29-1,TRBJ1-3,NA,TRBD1,CSVAGTVGNTIYF,TGCAGCGTCGCGGGGACAGTTGGAAACACCATATATTTT
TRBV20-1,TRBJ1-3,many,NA,CSARGGGNTIYF,TGCAGTGCTAGAGGAGGTGGAAACACCATATATTTT
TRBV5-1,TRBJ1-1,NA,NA,CASIGDNLNTEAFF,TGCGCCAGCATAGGAGACAACTTGAACACTGAAGCTTTCTTT
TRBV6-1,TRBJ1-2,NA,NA,CASSGGTQLTGTF,TGTGCCAGCAGTGGCGGGACCCAACTAACAGGCACCTTC
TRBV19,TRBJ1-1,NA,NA,CATLSLSKSNTEAFF,TGTGCCACCCTGAGCCTTAGTAAGTCCAACACTGAAGCTTTCTTT
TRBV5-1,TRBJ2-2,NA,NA,CASSLTGTGELFF,TGCGCCAGCAGCTTAACCGGGACCGGGGAGCTGTTTTTT
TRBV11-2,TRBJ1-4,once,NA,CASSLRANEKLFF,TGTGCCAGCAGCTTGCGGGCTAATGAAAAACTGTTTTTT
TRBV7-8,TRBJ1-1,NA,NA,CASSSTPTGNTEAFF,TGTGCCAGCAGCTCCACCCCGACGGGGAACACTGAAGCTTTCTTT
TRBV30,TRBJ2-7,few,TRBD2,CAYTSGPPYEQYF,TGTGCCTATACTAGCGGGCCACCCTACGAGCAGTACTTC
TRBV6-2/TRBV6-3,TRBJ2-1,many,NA,CASRRTARSHNEQFF,TGTGCCAGCAGGAGGACAGCCCGGAGCCACAATGAGCAGTTCTTC
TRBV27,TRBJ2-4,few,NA,CASSSWEYKNIQYF,TGTGCCAGCAGTTCATGGGAATACAAAAACATTCAGTACTTC
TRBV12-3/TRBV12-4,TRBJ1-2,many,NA,CASTLGALGYTF,TGTGCCAGCACCCTAGGGGCTTTAGGCTACACCTTC
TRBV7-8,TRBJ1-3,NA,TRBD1,CASSASQGARGNTIYF,TGTGCCAGCAGCGCATCACAGGGGGCGCGTGGAAACACCATATATTTT
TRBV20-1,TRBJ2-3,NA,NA,CSASFAGLGTDTQYF,TGCAGTGCTAGTTTTGCGGGGCTCGGCACAGATACGCAGTATTTT
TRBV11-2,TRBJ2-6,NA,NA,CASSLMNAGANVLTF,TGTGCCAGCAGCTTAATGAACGCTGGGGCCAACGTCCTGACTTTC
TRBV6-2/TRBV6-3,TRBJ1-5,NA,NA,CASSPPSVGPQHF,TGTGCCAGCAGCCCGCCCAGCGTTGGGCCCCAGCATTTT
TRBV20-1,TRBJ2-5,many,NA,CSAVVGETQYF,TGCAGTGCTGTGGTAGGGGAGACCCAGTACTTC
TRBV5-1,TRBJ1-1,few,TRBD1,CASSKGQGFEAFF,TGCGCCAGCAGCAAGGGACAGGGCTTTGAAGCTTTCTTT
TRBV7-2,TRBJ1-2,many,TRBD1,CASSSQGAPGYGYTF,TGTGCCAGCAGCTCACAGGGGGCGCCTGGTTATGGCTACACCTTC